These 2 T cell receptor beta chains originate from one sample sequenced in a study of response to subunit inactivated influenza vaccine. Each CDR3 protein is one row after TCRdb ran MiXCR on the RT-PCR reads. Counted here are about 520,000 distinct CDR3 sequences, less than 30% occurring once; the ten biggest clones make up 1.5% to 2%. The sample in question was CD4+ T cells sorted from PBMCs, obtained around 5 days after vaccination. These receptors were taken from a man aged 45-65 years who received an inactivated influenza vaccine.

In this sample, this clonotype turned up a few times. This sequence joins TRBV4-1 and TRBJ1-5; D is uncertain. This CDR3 is 13 amino acids long. V lost 2 bases to trimming and J lost 5 bases, with 7 bases between them. The germline CDR1 and CDR2 sequences are MGHRA and YSYEKL. The CDR3 DNA is TGCGCCAGCAGCCAACCGGGTTATCAGCCCCAGCATTTT. This translates into CASSQPGYQPQHF.

This clonotype was picked up one time. V is TRBV5-1 and J is TRBJ2-6; D is perhaps TRBD1 (6 bases). Per the germline V gene, CDR1 is SGHRS and CDR2 is YFSETQ. Trimming shortened V by 2 bases and J by 1 base, and 10 bases separated the two germline ends. The CDR3 is made up of 16 amino acids. As DNA, the CDR3 is TGCGCCAGCAGCTTACAGGGAATATCTGGGGCCAACGTCCTGACTTTC. This gives the protein CASSLQGISGANVLTF.